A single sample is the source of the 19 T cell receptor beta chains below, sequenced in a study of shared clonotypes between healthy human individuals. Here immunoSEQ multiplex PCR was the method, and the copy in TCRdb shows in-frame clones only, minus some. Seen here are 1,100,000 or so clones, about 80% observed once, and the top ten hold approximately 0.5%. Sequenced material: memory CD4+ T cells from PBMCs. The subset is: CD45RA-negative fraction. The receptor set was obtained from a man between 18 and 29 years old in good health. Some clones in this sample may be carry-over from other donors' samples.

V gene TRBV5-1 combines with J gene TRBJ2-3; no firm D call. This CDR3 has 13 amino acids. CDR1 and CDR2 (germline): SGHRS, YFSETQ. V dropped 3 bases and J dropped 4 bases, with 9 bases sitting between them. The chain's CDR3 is CASSSSNPDTQYF. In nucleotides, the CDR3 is TGCGCCAGCAGCTCCTCGAATCCAGATACGCAGTATTTT.

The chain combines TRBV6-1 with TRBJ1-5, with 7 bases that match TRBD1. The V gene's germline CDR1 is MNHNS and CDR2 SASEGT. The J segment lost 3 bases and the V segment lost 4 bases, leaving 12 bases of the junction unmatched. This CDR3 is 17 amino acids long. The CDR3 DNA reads TGTGCCAGCAGTGGACCCCAGCCAGGGGGGAACAATCAGCCCCAGCATTTT. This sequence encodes CASSGPQPGGNNQPQHF.

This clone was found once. As DNA, the CDR3 is TGCGCCAGCAGCTTGGGAGGGGGCGAGCAGTACTTC. The encoded protein is CASSLGGGEQYF. V gene TRBV5-1 combines with J gene TRBJ2-7, with a tentative D call TRBD1 (6 bases). CDR1 is SGHRS, CDR2 YFSETQ, per germline. The CDR3 has 12 residues. Trimming took 0 bases from V and 6 from J, leaving 7 bases between them.

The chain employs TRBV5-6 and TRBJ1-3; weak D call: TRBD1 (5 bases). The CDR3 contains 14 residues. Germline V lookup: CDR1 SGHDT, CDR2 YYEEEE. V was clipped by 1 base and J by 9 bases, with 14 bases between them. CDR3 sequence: CASSLYQGVGTIYF. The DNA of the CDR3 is TGTGCCAGCAGCTTGTACCAGGGCGTTGGCACCATATATTTT.

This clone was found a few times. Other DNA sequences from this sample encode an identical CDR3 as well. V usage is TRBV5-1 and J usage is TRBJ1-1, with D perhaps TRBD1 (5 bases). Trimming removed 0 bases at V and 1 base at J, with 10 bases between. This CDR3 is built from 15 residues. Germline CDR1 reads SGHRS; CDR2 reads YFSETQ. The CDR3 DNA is TGCGCCAGCAGCTTGGACGGGGGATCGAACACTGAAGCTTTCTTT. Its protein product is CASSLDGGSNTEAFF.

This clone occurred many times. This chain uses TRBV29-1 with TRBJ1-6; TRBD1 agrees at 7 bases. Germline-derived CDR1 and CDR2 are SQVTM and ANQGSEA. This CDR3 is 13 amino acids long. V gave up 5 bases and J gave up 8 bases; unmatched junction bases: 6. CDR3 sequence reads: CSVSQGEDSPLHF. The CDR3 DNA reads TGCAGCGTTTCCCAGGGGGAAGATTCACCCCTCCACTTT.

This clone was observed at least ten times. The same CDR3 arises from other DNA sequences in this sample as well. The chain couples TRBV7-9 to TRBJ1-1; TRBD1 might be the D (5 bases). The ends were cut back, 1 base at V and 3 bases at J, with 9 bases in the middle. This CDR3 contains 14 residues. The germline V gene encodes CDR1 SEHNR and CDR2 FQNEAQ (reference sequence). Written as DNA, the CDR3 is TGTGCCAGCAGCTTAGTGGAGGGGTACACTGAAGCTTTCTTT. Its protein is CASSLVEGYTEAFF.

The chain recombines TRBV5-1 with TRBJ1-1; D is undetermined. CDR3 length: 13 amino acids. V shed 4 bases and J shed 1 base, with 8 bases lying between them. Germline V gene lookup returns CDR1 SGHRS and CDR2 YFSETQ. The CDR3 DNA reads TGCGCCAGCAGCACAAGCAGGAACACTGAAGCTTTCTTT. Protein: CASSTSRNTEAFF.

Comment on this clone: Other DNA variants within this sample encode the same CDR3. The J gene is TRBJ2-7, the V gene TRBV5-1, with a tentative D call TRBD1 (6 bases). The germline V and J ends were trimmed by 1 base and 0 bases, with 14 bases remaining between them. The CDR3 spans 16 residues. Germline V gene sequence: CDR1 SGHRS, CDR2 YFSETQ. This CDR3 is CASSLTGTGSSYEQYF. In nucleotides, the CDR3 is TGCGCCAGCAGCTTGACTGGAACAGGGAGCTCCTACGAGCAGTACTTC.

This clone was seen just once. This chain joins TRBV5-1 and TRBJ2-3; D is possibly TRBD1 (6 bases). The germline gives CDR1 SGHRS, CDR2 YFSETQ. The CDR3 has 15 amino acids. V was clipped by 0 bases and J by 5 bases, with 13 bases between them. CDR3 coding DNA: TGCGCCAGCAGCTTGGCACCTCAGGGGTTAGATACGCAGTATTTT. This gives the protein CASSLAPQGLDTQYF.

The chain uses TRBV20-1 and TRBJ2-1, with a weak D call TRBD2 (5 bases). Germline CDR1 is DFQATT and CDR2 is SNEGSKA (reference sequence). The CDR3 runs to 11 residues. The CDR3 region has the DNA TGCAGCACGGGGAATGTGTATGAGCAGTTCTTC. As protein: CSTGNVYEQFF.

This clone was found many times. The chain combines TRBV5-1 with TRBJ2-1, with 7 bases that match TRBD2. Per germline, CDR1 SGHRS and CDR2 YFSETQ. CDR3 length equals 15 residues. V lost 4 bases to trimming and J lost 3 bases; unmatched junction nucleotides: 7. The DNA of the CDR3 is TGCGCCAGCAGCCCCGGGACTACTAACTACAATGAGCAGTTCTTC. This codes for CASSPGTTNYNEQFF.

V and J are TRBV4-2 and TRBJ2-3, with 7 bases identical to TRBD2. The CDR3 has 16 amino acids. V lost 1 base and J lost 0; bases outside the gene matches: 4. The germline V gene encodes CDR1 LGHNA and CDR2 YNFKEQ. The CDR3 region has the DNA TGTGCCAGCAGCCAAGGGGGTAGCGGGAGCACAGATACGCAGTATTTT. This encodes CASSQGGSGSTDTQYF.

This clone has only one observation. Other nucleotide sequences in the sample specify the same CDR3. This CDR3 reads CASSLGQGRTDTQYF. CDR3 nucleotides: TGCGCCAGCAGCTTGGGGCAGGGGAGGACAGATACGCAGTATTTT. This sequence joins TRBV5-1 and TRBJ2-3, with D perhaps given as TRBD1 or TRBD2 (6 bases each). Germline assignment: CDR1 SGHRS and CDR2 YFSETQ. The CDR3 totals 15 residues. V lost 0 bases to trimming and J lost 3 bases, with 11 bases between them.

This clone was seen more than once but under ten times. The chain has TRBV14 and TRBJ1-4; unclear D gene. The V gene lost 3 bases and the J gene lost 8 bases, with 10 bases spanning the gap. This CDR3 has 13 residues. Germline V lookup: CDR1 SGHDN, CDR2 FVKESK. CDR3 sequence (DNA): TGTGCCAGCAGCCAGCCTCGTGGGGAAAAACTGTTTTTT. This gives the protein CASSQPRGEKLFF.

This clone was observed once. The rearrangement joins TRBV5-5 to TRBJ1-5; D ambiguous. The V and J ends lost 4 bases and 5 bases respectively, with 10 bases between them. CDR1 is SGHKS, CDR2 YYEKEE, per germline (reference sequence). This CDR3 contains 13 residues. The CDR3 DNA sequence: TGTGCCAGCAGCCGTGTCCCCGATCAGCCCCAGCATTTT. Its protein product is CASSRVPDQPQHF.

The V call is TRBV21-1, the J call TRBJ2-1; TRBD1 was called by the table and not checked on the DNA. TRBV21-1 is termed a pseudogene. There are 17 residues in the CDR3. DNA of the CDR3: TGTGCCAGCAGCAAAACCCGGACAGGGGACTCCTACAATGAGCAGTTCTTC. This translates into CASSKTRTGDSYNEQFF.

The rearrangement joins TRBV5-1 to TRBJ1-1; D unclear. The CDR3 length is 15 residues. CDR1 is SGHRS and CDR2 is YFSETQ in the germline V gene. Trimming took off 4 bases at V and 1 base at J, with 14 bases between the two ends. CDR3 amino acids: CASSDGRQANTEAFF. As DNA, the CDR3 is TGCGCCAGCAGCGACGGACGTCAGGCGAACACTGAAGCTTTCTTT. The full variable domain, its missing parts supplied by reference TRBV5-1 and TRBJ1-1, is KAGVTQTPRYLIKTRGQQVTLSCSPISGHRSVSWYQQTPGQGLQFLFEYFSETQRNKGNFPGRFSGRQFSNSRSEMNVSTLELGDSALYLCASSDGRQANTEAFFGQGTRLTVV.

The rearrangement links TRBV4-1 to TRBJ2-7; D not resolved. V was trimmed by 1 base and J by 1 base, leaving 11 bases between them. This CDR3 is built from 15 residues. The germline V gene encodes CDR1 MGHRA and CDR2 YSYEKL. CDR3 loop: CASSQAATSSYEQYF. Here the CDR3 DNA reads TGCGCCAGCAGCCAAGCGGCAACCTCATCCTACGAGCAGTACTTC.